The 9 T cell receptor beta chains listed next were all sequenced from one sample in a study of response to subunit inactivated influenza vaccine. TCRdb reanalysed the RT-PCR reads using MiXCR and keeps one entry per CDR3 protein. The repertoire has around 850,000 distinct CDR3 sequences, approximately 17% of them found once; the top ten carry roughly 10%. The sequences come from PBMCs from blood, collected 4 to 6 days after vaccination. These TCRs come from a man in his forties or fifties who received an inactivated influenza vaccine.

The gene calls are TRBV12-5 and TRBJ2-3, with D possibly matching TRBD1 (5 bases). The V end lost 3 bases, the J end lost 4 bases, and 14 bases lay between the germline ends. Germline CDR1 is LGHNT and CDR2 is FRNRAP. The length of the CDR3 is 15 residues. CDR3 region: CASGFAAGRADTQYF. CDR3 in DNA: TGTGCTAGTGGTTTTGCGGCAGGGCGCGCAGATACGCAGTATTTT.

The chain carries TRBV10-3 and TRBJ2-1; D unclear. Germline V lookup: CDR1 ENHRY, CDR2 SYGVKD. The V gene lost 6 bases and the J gene lost 7 bases, with 10 bases spanning the gap. CDR3 size: 12 residues. As DNA, the CDR3 is TGTGCCATCAGCGCCGGGCCGAATGAGCAGTTCTTC. Translated: CAISAGPNEQFF.

There are a few counts of this clonotype. The CDR3 DNA reads TGTGCCAGCAGCTTAGCGGGGTTAGCGCGGTCCTACAATGAGCAGTTCTTC. Its protein is CASSLAGLARSYNEQFF. The chain joins TRBV7-6 to TRBJ2-1; tentatively, D is TRBD2 (5 bases). Trimming removed 0 bases from V and 1 base from J, with 13 bases in between. The germline CDR1 and CDR2 sequences are SGHVS and FNYEAQ. CDR3 length: 17 amino acids. The full variable domain, completed using reference TRBV7-6 and TRBJ2-1, is GAGVSQSPRYKVTKRGQDVALRCDPISGHVSLYWYRQALGQGPEFLTYFNYEAQQDKSGLPNDRFSAERPEGSISTLTIQRTEQRDSAMYRCASSLAGLARSYNEQFFGPGTRLTVL.

V usage is TRBV5-1 and J usage is TRBJ2-7; 11 positions match TRBD1. Germline V gives CDR1 SGHRS, CDR2 YFSETQ. V trimming: 4 bases; J trimming: 2 bases; junction bases outside the gene matches: 5. The CDR3 contains 15 residues. CDR3: CASSPRDRGAYEQYF. CDR3 coding DNA: TGCGCCAGCAGCCCCCGGGACAGGGGGGCCTACGAGCAGTACTTC.

V and J are TRBV7-9 and TRBJ2-3; the D is unclear. Trimming cost V 4 bases and J 0 bases, with 8 bases left between them. Germline V CDR1 and CDR2: SEHNR, FQNEAQ (reference sequence). This CDR3 is built from 14 residues. CDR3 bases: TGTGCCAGCAGCTCCGACCATAGCACAGATACGCAGTATTTT. Its protein product is CASSSDHSTDTQYF.

This clonotype was found many times. This CDR3 reads CASSRLGYEQYF. The CDR3 DNA reads TGTGCCAGCAGCCGGCTTGGTTACGAGCAGTACTTC. This rearrangement joins TRBV12-3 or TRBV12-4 to TRBJ2-7; D remains ambiguous. The CDR3 covers 12 residues. V was pared by 6 bases and J by 4 bases, with 10 bases between.

The V call is TRBV7-2, the J call TRBJ2-1, with TRBD1 matching over 7 bases. The CDR3 is 15 amino acids. Per germline, CDR1 SGHTA and CDR2 FQGNSA. Germline trimming cut 2 bases from V and 7 bases from J; bases unmatched to any gene: 8. This CDR3 reads CASSLNRGTRNEQFF. CDR3 coding DNA: TGTGCCAGCAGCTTAAACAGGGGAACAAGGAATGAGCAGTTCTTC. The full variable domain, in which reference TRBV7-2 and TRBJ2-1 provide the parts outside the CDR3, is GAGVSQSPSNKVTEKGKDVELRCDPISGHTALYWYRQSLGQGLEFLIYFQGNSAPDKSGLPSDRFSAERTGGSVSTLTIQRTQQEDSAVYLCASSLNRGTRNEQFFGPGTRLTVL.

The chain couples TRBV5-1 to TRBJ2-4, with 9 bases matching TRBD1. J was trimmed by 8 bases and V by 3 bases; bases with no gene match: 3. Germline CDR1 is SGHRS and CDR2 is YFSETQ. CDR3 size: 13 residues. CDR3 residues: CASSSGQGDIQYF. The CDR3 region has the DNA TGCGCCAGCAGCTCGGGACAGGGAGACATTCAGTACTTC. Full variable domain (outside the CDR3, taken from reference TRBV5-1 and TRBJ2-4): KAGVTQTPRYLIKTRGQQVTLSCSPISGHRSVSWYQQTPGQGLQFLFEYFSETQRNKGNFPGRFSGRQFSNSRSEMNVSTLELGDSALYLCASSSGQGDIQYFGAGTRLSVL.

This chain connects TRBV7-2 to TRBJ1-1, with D unclear. Germline CDR1 and CDR2: SGHTA and FQGNSA. Trimming removed 4 bases at V and 1 base at J, with 16 bases between. This CDR3 comprises 16 residues. CDR3 loop: CASSSPAFGKNTEAFF. The CDR3 DNA is TGTGCCAGCAGCTCCCCCGCTTTCGGGAAGAACACTGAAGCTTTCTTT.